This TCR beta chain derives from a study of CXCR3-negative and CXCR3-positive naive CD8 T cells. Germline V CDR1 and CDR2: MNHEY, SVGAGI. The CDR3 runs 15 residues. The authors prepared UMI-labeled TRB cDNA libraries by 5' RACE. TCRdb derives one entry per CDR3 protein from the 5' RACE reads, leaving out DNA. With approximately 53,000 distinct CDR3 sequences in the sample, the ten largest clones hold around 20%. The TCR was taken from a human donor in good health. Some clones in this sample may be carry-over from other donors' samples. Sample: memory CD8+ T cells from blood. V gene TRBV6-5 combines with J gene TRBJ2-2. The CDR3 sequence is CASSYSLTYTGELFF.